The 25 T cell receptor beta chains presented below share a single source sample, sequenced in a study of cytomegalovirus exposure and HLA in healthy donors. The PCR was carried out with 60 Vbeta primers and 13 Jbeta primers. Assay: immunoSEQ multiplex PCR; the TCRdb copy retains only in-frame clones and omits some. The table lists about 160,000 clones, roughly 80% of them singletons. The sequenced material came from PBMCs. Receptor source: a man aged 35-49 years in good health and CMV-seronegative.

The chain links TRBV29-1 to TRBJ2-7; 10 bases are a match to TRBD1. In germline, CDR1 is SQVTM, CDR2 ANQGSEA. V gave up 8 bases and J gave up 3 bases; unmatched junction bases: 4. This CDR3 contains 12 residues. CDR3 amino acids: CSCGQGVYEQYF. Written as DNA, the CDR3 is TGCAGCTGCGGACAGGGGGTCTACGAGCAGTACTTC.

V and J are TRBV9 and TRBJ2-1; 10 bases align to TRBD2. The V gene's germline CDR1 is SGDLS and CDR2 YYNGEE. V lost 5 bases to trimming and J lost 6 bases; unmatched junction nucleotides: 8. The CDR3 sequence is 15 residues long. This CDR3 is CASSQGGTSVNEQFF. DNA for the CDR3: TGTGCCAGCAGTCAAGGAGGGACTAGCGTCAATGAGCAGTTCTTC.

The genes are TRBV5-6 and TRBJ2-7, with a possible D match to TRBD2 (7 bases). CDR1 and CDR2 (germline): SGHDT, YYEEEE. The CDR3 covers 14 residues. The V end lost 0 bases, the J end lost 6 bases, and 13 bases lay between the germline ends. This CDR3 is CASSLVRGGSEQYF. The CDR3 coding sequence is TGTGCCAGCAGCTTGGTCAGGGGAGGGTCCGAGCAGTACTTC.

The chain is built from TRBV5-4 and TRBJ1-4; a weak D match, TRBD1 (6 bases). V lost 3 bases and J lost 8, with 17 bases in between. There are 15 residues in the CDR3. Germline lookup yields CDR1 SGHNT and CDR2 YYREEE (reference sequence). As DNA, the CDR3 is TGTGCCAGCAGCTCGCAGGGGTTGAGTATGGAAAAACTGTTTTTT. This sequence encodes CASSSQGLSMEKLFF.

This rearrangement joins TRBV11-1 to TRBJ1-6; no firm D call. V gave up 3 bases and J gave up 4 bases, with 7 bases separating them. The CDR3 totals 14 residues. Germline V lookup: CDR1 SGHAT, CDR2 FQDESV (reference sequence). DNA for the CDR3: TGTGCCAGCAGCTTGCGGCAGTATAATTCACCCCTCCACTTT. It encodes CASSLRQYNSPLHF.

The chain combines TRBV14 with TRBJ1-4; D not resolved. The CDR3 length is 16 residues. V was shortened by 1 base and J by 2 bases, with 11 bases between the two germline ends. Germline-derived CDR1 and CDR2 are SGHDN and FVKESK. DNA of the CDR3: TGTGCCAGCAGCCAAGGTTCGGGATTTACTAATGAAAAACTGTTTTTT. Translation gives CASSQGSGFTNEKLFF.

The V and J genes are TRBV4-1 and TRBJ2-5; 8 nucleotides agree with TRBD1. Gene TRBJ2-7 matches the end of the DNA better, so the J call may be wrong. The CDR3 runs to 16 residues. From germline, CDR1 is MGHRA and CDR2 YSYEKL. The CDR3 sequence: CASSQDPGQGIYEQYF. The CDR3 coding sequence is TGCGCCAGCAGCCAAGATCCCGGACAGGGCATATACGAGCAGTACTTC.

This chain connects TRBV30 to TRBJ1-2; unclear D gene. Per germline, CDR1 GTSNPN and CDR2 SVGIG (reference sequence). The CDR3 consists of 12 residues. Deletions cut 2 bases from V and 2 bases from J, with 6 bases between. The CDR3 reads CAWSYRNYGYTF. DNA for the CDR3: TGTGCCTGGAGTTACAGAAACTATGGCTACACCTTC.

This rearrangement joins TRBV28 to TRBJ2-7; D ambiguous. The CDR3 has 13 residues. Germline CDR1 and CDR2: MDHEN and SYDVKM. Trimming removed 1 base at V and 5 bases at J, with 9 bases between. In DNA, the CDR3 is TGTGCCAGCAGTTTATCCAGGAAACACGAGCAGTACTTC. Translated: CASSLSRKHEQYF.

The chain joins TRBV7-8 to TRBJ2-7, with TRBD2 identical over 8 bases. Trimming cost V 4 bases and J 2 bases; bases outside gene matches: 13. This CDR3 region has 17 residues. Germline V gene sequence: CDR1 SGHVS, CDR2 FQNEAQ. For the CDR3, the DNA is TGTGCCAGCAGCTCTAGGCGGGGGGCCAATCATGCCTACGAGCAGTACTTC. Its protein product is CASSSRRGANHAYEQYF.

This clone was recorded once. The CDR3 DNA reads TGTGCCATCGCCGAGGAGGGGATTTCCTACGAGCAGTACTTC. Encoded protein: CAIAEEGISYEQYF. The rearrangement uses TRBV28 and TRBJ2-7, with D perhaps TRBD2 (6 bases). The germline V gene has CDR1 MDHEN and CDR2 SYDVKM. Trimming cost V 10 bases and J 1 base, with 17 bases left between them. The CDR3 has 14 amino acids.

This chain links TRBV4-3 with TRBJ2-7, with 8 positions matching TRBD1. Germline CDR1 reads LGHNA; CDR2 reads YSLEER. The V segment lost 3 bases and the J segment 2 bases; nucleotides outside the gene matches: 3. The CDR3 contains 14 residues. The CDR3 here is CASSQDREAYEQYF. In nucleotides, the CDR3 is TGCGCCAGCAGCCAGGACAGGGAAGCCTACGAGCAGTACTTC.

This chain's CDR3 is CASTSDRAQETQYF. CDR3 coding DNA: TGTGCCAGCACCTCGGACAGGGCCCAAGAGACCCAGTACTTC. The V and J genes are TRBV7-9 and TRBJ2-5; TRBD1 matches 8 bases. The CDR3 extends over 14 amino acids. With V trimmed by 7 bases and J by 1 base, 5 bases remained unmatched. The germline CDR1 and CDR2 sequences are SEHNR and FQNEAQ (reference sequence).

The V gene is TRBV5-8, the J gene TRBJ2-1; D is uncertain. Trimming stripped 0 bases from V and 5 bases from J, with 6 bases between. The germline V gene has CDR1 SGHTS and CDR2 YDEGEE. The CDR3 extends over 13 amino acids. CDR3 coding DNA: TGTGCCAGCAGCTTGGTTACACACAATGAGCAGTTCTTC. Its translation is CASSLVTHNEQFF.

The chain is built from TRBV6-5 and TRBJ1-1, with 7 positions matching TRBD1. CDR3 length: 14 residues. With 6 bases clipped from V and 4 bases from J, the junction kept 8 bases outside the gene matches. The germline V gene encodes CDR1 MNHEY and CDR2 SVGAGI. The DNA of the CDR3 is TGTGCCAGCAGCCACAGGGGCCGTAGCACTGAAGCTTTCTTT. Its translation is CASSHRGRSTEAFF.

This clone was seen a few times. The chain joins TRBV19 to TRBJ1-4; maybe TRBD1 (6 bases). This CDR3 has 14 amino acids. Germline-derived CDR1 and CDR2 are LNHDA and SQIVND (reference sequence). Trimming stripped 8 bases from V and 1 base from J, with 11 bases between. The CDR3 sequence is CASAEQGTNEKLFF. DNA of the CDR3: TGTGCCAGTGCCGAACAGGGAACTAATGAAAAACTGTTTTTT.

CDR3 DNA: TGTGCCAGCAGCTCATCAGGGGCCGGCGAGCAGTACTTC. Residues: CASSSSGAGEQYF. This rearrangement joins TRBV7-2 to TRBJ2-7; TRBD1 is a possible D gene (6 bases). The CDR3 runs 13 residues. The V gene lost 4 bases and the J gene lost 6 bases, with 13 bases spanning the gap. Germline CDR1 and CDR2: SGHTA and FQGNSA.

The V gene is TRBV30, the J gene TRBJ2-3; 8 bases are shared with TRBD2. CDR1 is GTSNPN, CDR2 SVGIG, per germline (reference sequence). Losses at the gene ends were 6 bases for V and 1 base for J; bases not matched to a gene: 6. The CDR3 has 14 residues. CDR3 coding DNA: TGTGCCTGCACCCCGGGGGGGGGCACAGATACGCAGTATTTT. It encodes CACTPGGGTDTQYF.

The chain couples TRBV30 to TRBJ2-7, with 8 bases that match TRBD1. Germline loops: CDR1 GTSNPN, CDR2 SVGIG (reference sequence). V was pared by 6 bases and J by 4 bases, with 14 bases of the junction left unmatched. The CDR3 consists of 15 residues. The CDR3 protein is CACPADRGNRYEQYF. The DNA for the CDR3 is TGTGCCTGCCCTGCAGACAGGGGCAATCGGTACGAGCAGTACTTC.

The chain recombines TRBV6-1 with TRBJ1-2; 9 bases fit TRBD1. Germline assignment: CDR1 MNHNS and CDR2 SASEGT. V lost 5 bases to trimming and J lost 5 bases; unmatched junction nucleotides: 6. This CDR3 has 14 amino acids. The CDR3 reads CASSPGTGIYGYTF. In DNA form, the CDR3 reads TGTGCCAGCAGTCCCGGGACAGGGATTTATGGCTACACCTTC.

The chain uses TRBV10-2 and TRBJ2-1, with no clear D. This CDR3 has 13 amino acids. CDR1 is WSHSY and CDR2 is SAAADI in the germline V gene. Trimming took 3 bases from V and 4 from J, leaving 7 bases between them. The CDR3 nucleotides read TGCGCCAGCAGTGAAGAGAGTTACAATGAGCAGTTCTTC. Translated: CASSEESYNEQFF.

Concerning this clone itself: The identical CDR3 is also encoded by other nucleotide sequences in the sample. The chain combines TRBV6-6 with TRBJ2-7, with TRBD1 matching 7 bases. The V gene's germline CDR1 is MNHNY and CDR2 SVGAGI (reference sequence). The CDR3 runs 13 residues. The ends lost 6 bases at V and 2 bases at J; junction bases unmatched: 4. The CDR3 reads CASSRDRAYEQYF. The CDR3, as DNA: TGTGCCAGCAGCCGAGACAGGGCCTACGAGCAGTACTTC.

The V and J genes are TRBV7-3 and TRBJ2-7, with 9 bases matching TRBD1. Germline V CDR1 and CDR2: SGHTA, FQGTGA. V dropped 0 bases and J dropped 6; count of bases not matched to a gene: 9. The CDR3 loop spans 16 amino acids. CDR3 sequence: CASSLTGGGTGREQYF. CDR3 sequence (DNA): TGTGCCAGCAGCTTAACCGGAGGTGGGACAGGGCGCGAGCAGTACTTC. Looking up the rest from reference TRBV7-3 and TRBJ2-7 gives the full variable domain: GAGVSQTPSNKVTEKGKYVELRCDPISGHTALYWYRQSLGQGPEFLIYFQGTGAADDSGLPNDRFFAVRPEGSVSTLKIQRTERGDSAVYLCASSLTGGGTGREQYFGPGTRLTVT.

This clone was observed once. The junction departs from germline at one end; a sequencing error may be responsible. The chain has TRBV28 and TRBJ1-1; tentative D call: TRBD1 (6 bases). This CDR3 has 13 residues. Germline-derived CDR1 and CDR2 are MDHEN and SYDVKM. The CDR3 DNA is TGTGCCAGCACTTTACAGGGATTCGCTGAAGCTTTCTTT. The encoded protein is CASTLQGFAEAFF.

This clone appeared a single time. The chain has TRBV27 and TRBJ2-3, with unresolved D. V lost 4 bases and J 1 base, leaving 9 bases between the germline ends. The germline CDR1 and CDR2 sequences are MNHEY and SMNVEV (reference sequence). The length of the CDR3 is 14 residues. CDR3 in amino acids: CASSSLSRTDTQYF. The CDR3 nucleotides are TGTGCCAGCAGTTCCCTGTCCCGCACAGATACGCAGTATTTT.